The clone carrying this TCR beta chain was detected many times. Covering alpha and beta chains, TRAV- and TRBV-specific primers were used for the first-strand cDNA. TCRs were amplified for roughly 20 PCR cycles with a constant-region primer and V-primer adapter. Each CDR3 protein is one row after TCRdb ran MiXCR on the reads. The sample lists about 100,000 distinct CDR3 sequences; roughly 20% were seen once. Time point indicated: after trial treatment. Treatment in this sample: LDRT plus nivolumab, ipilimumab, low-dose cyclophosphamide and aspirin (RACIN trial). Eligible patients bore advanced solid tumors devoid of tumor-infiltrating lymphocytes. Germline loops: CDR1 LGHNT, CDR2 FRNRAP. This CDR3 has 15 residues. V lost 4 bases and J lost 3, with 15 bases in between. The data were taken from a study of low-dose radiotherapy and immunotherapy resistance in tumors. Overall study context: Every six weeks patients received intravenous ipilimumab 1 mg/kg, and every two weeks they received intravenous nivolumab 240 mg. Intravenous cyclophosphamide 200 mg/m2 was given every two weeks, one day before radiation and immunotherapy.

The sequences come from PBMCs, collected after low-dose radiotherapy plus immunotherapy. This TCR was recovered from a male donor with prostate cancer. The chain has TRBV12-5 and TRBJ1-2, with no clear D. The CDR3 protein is CASGWDLTKDYGYTF. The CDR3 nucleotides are TGTGCTAGTGGTTGGGATCTGACTAAGGACTATGGCTACACCTTC.